This TCR beta chain emerged from a study of T cells in Graves' hyperthyroidism and ophthalmopathy. The CDR3 spans 14 residues. Germline loops: CDR1 KGHSH, CDR2 LQKENI. J lost 6 bases, V lost 3 bases, and 5 bases had no gene match. Amplified regions were TCR beta CDR3 sequences from RNA transcripts. Carried out on the TCR CDR3, a first-round RT-PCR used the HTBI primer set. TCRdb re-called the multiplex PCR reads with MiXCR, one entry per CDR3 protein. The sample shows about 200,000 distinct CDR3 sequences, roughly a sixth of them seen only once. This clonotype was seen ten or more times. The J gene is TRBJ2-7, the V gene TRBV18; 10 bases are a match to TRBD1. This receptor was identified in a woman between 45 and 65 years old with Graves' hyperthyroidism. Source material: blood. CDR3 nucleotide sequence: TGTGCCAGCTCACCGGGACAGGGGTCATCCGAGCAGTACTTC. The encoded protein is CASSPGQGSSEQYF.